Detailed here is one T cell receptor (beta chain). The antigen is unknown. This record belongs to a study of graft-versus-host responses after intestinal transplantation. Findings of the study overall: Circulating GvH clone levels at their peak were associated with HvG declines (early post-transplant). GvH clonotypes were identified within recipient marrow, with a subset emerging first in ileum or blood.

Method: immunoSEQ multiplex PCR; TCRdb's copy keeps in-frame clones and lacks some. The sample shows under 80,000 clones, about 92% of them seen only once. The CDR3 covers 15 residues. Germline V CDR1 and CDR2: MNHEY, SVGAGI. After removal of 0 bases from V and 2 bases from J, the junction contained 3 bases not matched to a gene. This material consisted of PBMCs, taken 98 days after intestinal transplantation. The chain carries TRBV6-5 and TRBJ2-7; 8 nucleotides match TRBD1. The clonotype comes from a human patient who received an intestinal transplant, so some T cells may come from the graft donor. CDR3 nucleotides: TGTGCCAGCAGTTACTCGGGACAGGTGACCTACGAGCAGTACTTC. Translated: CASSYSGQVTYEQYF.